This T cell receptor (beta chain) was recorded in a study of T cells in localized non-small cell lung cancer. Study-wide findings and caveats: T cell clonality was highest in uninvolved adjacent lung, above tumor.

This CDR3 has 17 amino acids. The germline CDR1 and CDR2 sequences are SGHRS and YFSETQ. V lost 1 base, J lost 6 bases, and 11 bases stayed unmatched. Method: immunoSEQ multiplex PCR; TCRdb's copy keeps in-frame clones and lacks some. The repertoire holds around 15,000 clones, with 90% as singletons. Note on this clone: Its antigen is still unknown.

The sequencing used peripheral blood mononuclear cells, collected before any cancer treatment. The rearrangement links TRBV5-1 to TRBJ2-7; TRBD2 aligns across 12 bases. This TCR was recovered from a woman between 40 and 69 years old with stage III lung adenocarcinoma. CDR3 sequence: CASSLKLAGGTLFEQYF. The CDR3 DNA is TGCGCCAGCAGCTTGAAGCTAGCGGGAGGGACCCTTTTCGAGCAGTACTTC.